This TCR beta chain was profiled in a study of T cells in Graves' hyperthyroidism and ophthalmopathy. Findings and caveats of the study: Peripheral blood also featured most of the thyroid clonotypes expanded above 0.001. Ophthalmopathy was identified by the model a median approximately 6.4 months ahead of onset.

The sample holds a few counts of this clonotype. Its antigen is still unknown. A single base separates this from a much larger clone, so it may be a read error. Using RNA transcripts as the source, TCR beta CDR3 regions were amplified. Initially, a first-round RT-PCR of the TCR CDR3 employed the HTBI primer set. TCRdb analysed the multiplex PCR reads with MiXCR anew, one entry per CDR3 protein. The data show 300,000 to 400,000 distinct CDR3 sequences, 14% seen once. Germline CDR1 LGHDT, CDR2 YNNKEL (reference sequence). The CDR3 totals 15 residues. The V and J ends lost 1 base and 8 bases respectively, with 17 bases between them. Duration under 3 months, a NOSPECS grade of at least 4, and a Clinical Activity Score of at least 3 characterized the ophthalmopathy patients. Those patients with uncontrolled infection, other autoimmune disease, pregnancy or lactation were excluded.

This receptor was obtained from a woman in her twenties or thirties with Graves' ophthalmopathy. The chain links TRBV3-1 to TRBJ1-2; weak D call: TRBD1 (6 bases). Material for sequencing was blood. The CDR3 sequence is CASSQVVLGASGYTF. The CDR3 DNA sequence: TGTGCCAGCAGCCAAGTAGTTCTGGGGGCTAGCGGCTACACCTTC.